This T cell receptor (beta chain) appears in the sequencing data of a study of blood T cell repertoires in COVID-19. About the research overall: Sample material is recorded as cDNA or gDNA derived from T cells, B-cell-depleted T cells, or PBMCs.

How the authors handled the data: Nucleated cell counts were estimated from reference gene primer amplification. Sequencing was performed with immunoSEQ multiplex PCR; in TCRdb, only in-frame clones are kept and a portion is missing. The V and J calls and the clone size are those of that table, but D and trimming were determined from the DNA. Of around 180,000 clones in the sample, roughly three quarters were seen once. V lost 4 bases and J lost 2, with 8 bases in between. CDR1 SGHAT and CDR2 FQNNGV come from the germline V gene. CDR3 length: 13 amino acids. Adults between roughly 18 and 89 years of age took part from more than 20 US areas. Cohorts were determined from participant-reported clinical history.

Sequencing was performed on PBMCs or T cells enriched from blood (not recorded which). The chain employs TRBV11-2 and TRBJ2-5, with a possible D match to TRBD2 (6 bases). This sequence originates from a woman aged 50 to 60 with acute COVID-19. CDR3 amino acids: CASSSSVQETQYF. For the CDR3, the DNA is TGTGCCAGCAGCTCTAGCGTACAAGAGACCCAGTACTTC.